The 28 T cell receptor beta chains below all came from one sample that was sequenced in a study of T cells in tumors after PD-1 blockade. Sequencing used immunoSEQ multiplex PCR; TCRdb keeps in-frame clones, though not all of them. Among roughly 48,000 clones listed, 65% to 85% were seen once. Source: PBMCs, taken before anti-PD-1 treatment. The receptor source for this set is a human donor with basal cell carcinoma.

The sample holds one count of this clone. This chain connects TRBV20-1 to TRBJ1-1; 8 bases are a match to TRBD1. The CDR3 runs to 15 residues. From germline, CDR1 is DFQATT and CDR2 SNEGSKA (reference sequence). Trimming at V came to 4 bases and at J to 1 base, leaving 8 bases not matched to a gene. The CDR3 loop reads CSAIDRGKWNTEAFF. CDR3 sequence (DNA): TGCAGTGCTATTGACAGGGGTAAGTGGAACACTGAAGCTTTCTTT.

This clone has just a few counts. V gene TRBV7-8 combines with J gene TRBJ1-1; no definite D call. V dropped 5 bases and J dropped 1 base, with 11 bases sitting between them. The CDR3 is made up of 14 amino acids. CDR1 and CDR2 (germline): SGHVS, FQNEAQ. CDR3 bases: TGTGCCAGCAGCCCCCGGCAGGCGAACACTGAAGCTTTCTTT. Translated: CASSPRQANTEAFF.

The chain is built from TRBV3-1 (or the pseudogene TRBV3-2) and TRBJ2-2; D is undetermined. CDR1 and CDR2 from the germline V gene are LGHDT and YNNKEL (reference sequence). The V end was cut by 2 bases, the J end by 5 bases, with 9 bases between. The CDR3 spans 14 residues. The CDR3 sequence: CASSQSLGTGELFF. The CDR3 bases are TGTGCCAGCAGCCAAAGCTTGGGGACCGGGGAGCTGTTTTTT.

The chain recombines TRBV7-8 with TRBJ2-2; 11 nucleotides agree with TRBD1. The germline V gene encodes CDR1 SGHVS and CDR2 FQNEAQ. The CDR3 is 16 residues long. V gave up 4 bases and J gave up 6 bases; unmatched junction bases: 7. CDR3 loop: CASSSGQGGVAGELFF. In DNA form, the CDR3 reads TGTGCCAGCAGCTCGGGACAGGGGGGGGTCGCCGGGGAGCTGTTTTTT. Combining the CDR3 with reference TRBV7-8 and TRBJ2-2 gives the whole variable domain GAGVSQSPRYKVAKRGQDVALRCDPISGHVSLFWYQQALGQGPEFLTYFQNEAQLDKSGLPSDRFFAERPEGSVSTLKIQRTQQEDSAVYLCASSSGQGGVAGELFFGEGSRLTVL.

This clone was observed a few times. The J gene is TRBJ2-7, the V gene TRBV10-1, with TRBD1 identical over 12 bases. CDR3 length equals 16 residues. Germline values: CDR1 WNHNN, CDR2 SYGVQD (reference sequence). Trimming at V came to 6 bases and at J to 2 bases, leaving 8 bases not matched to a gene. This CDR3 is CASRTGTGGLPYEQYF. The CDR3 bases are TGCGCCAGCAGGACCGGGACAGGGGGCCTACCCTACGAGCAGTACTTC.

This chain joins TRBV7-6 and TRBJ2-5, with TRBD1 identical over 7 bases. The V gene's germline CDR1 is SGHVS and CDR2 FNYEAQ. The V and J ends lost 2 bases and 3 bases, in that order; junction bases with no gene match: 6. The CDR3 is 15 residues long. CDR3 loop: CASSLTPGQEETQYF. The CDR3 DNA is TGTGCCAGCAGCTTAACCCCCGGACAGGAAGAGACCCAGTACTTC.

The rearrangement uses TRBV7-6 and TRBJ2-2; 8 positions match TRBD2. The CDR3 spans 15 residues. Trimming took 4 bases from V and 3 from J; bases not matched to a gene: 4. Germline-derived CDR1 and CDR2 are SGHVS and FNYEAQ. CDR3 sequence: CASSSGLAHTGELFF. The CDR3 region has the DNA TGTGCCAGCAGCTCCGGACTAGCCCACACCGGGGAGCTGTTTTTT. The complete variable domain, with remaining parts taken from reference TRBV7-6 and TRBJ2-2, reads GAGVSQSPRYKVTKRGQDVALRCDPISGHVSLYWYRQALGQGPEFLTYFNYEAQQDKSGLPNDRFSAERPEGSISTLTIQRTEQRDSAMYRCASSSGLAHTGELFFGEGSRLTVL.

The chain is built from TRBV10-1 and TRBJ2-3; no definite D call. The germline V and J ends were trimmed by 3 bases and 3 bases, with 10 bases remaining between them. CDR3 length: 14 amino acids. Germline loops: CDR1 WNHNN, CDR2 SYGVQD (reference sequence). Here the CDR3 DNA reads TGCGCCAGCAGTGATGGCGGAAGGACAGATACGCAGTATTTT. Amino acid sequence: CASSDGGRTDTQYF.

J is TRBJ2-3 and V is TRBV9; 8 bases are a match to TRBD1. This CDR3 region has 15 residues. J was trimmed by 0 bases and V by 0 bases; bases with no gene match: 0. CDR1 SGDLS and CDR2 YYNGEE come from the germline V gene. CDR3 loop: CASSVGQGSTDTQYF. In DNA form, the CDR3 reads TGTGCCAGCAGCGTAGGACAGGGGAGCACAGATACGCAGTATTTT.

The V call is TRBV13, the J call TRBJ1-5; D possibly corresponds to TRBD1 (5 bases). The CDR3 consists of 16 residues. Germline V CDR1 and CDR2: PRHDT, FYEKMQ (reference sequence). Deletions cut 1 base from V and 0 bases from J, with 10 bases between. The CDR3 reads CASSLAGGSSNQPQHF. CDR3 bases: TGTGCCAGCAGCTTAGCCGGGGGGAGTAGCAATCAGCCCCAGCATTTT.

This chain joins TRBV7-9 and TRBJ1-4; 10 nucleotides match TRBD1. The CDR3 is 15 residues long. Germline CDR1 and CDR2: SEHNR and FQNEAQ (reference sequence). V was pared by 5 bases and J by 5 bases, with 5 bases of the junction left unmatched. CDR3: CASSGRQGANEKLFF. As DNA, the CDR3 is TGTGCCAGCAGCGGGAGACAGGGGGCAAATGAAAAACTGTTTTTT.

This chain connects TRBV28 to TRBJ2-1; a weak D match, TRBD1 (6 bases). This CDR3 region has 11 residues. V was clipped by 3 bases and J by 11 bases, with 8 bases between them. Germline V gives CDR1 MDHEN, CDR2 SYDVKM. In nucleotides, the CDR3 is TGTGCCAGCAGTTTCGGACAGAAGCAGTTCTTC. Protein: CASSFGQKQFF. Drawing the rest from reference TRBV28 and TRBJ2-1, the complete variable domain is DVKVTQSSRYLVKRTGEKVFLECVQDMDHENMFWYRQDPGLGLRLIYFSYDVKMKEKGDIPEGYSVSREKKERFSLILESASTNQTSMYLCASSFGQKQFFGPGTRLTVL.

The gene calls are TRBV5-4 and TRBJ2-7; TRBD1 might be the D (6 bases). Between the trimmed V and J ends, which lost 4 bases and 4 bases, there was a span of 12 bases. This CDR3 region has 13 residues. Germline V gene lookup returns CDR1 SGHNT and CDR2 YYREEE (reference sequence). CDR3 in DNA: TGTGCCAGCAGCCTACAGGGCGGGTACGAGCAGTACTTC. The encoded protein is CASSLQGGYEQYF. Filled out from reference TRBV5-4 and TRBJ2-7, the complete variable domain reads ETGVTQSPTHLIKTRGQQVTLRCSSQSGHNTVSWYQQALGQGPQFIFQYYREEENGRGNFPPRFSGLQFPNYSSELNVNALELDDSALYLCASSLQGGYEQYFGPGTRLTVT.

The chain couples TRBV24-1 to TRBJ2-1, with D uncertain. V lost 10 bases and J 6 bases, leaving 9 bases between the germline ends. CDR3 length: 11 residues. CDR1 and CDR2 from the germline V gene are KGHDR and SFDVKD. CDR3 residues: CATKFANEQFF. The DNA for the CDR3 is TGTGCCACGAAGTTTGCCAATGAGCAGTTCTTC.

The V gene is TRBV3-1 (or the pseudogene TRBV3-2), the J gene TRBJ2-5; 8 nucleotides line up with TRBD2. This CDR3 is 16 amino acids long. Germline-derived CDR1 and CDR2 are LGHDT and YNNKEL (reference sequence). The J segment lost 3 bases and the V segment lost 4 bases, leaving 10 bases of the junction unmatched. The CDR3, as DNA: TGTGCCAGCAGCCCCTCATCCGGGACTAGGAAAGAGACCCAGTACTTC. Its translation: CASSPSSGTRKETQYF.

The sample holds one count of this clone. The rearrangement joins TRBV18 to TRBJ2-1; D possibly corresponds to TRBD2 (5 bases). Trimming shortened V by 2 bases and J by 9 bases, and 11 bases separated the two germline ends. There are 13 residues in the CDR3. Germline values: CDR1 KGHSH, CDR2 LQKENI. CDR3 DNA: TGTGCCAGCTCACCAAAAAACGAGGGTGAGCAGTTCTTC. This encodes CASSPKNEGEQFF.

V usage is TRBV28 and J usage is TRBJ1-6; D remains ambiguous. The V gene lost 3 bases and the J gene lost 3 bases, with 9 bases spanning the gap. Germline assignment: CDR1 MDHEN and CDR2 SYDVKM. The CDR3 is 15 residues long. The CDR3 DNA sequence: TGTGCCAGCAGTTTGAAGGGAAACTATAATTCACCCCTCCACTTT. It translates to CASSLKGNYNSPLHF.

The rearrangement joins TRBV4-1 to TRBJ1-1; D is unclear. The CDR3 contains 14 residues. CDR1 is MGHRA, CDR2 YSYEKL, per germline. V was trimmed by 5 bases and J by 1 base, leaving 11 bases between them. The CDR3 nucleotides are TGCGCCAGCAGCTCACGGACGGAGAACACTGAAGCTTTCTTT. The encoded protein is CASSSRTENTEAFF.

The CDR3 region has the DNA TGTGCCAGCAGCTTAGTAGGGACTAGCGGCAATGAGCAGTTCTTC. This encodes CASSLVGTSGNEQFF. The V call is TRBV7-8, the J call TRBJ2-1, with TRBD2 matching 11 bases. J was trimmed by 6 bases and V by 1 base; bases with no gene match: 2. CDR1 is SGHVS, CDR2 FQNEAQ, per germline. The CDR3 is made up of 15 amino acids.

The V gene is TRBV28, the J gene TRBJ2-5, with 7 bases that match TRBD2. CDR3 size: 15 residues. Germline V gene data show CDR1 as MDHEN and CDR2 as SYDVKM. The V segment lost 3 bases and the J segment 4 bases; nucleotides outside the gene matches: 8. CDR3 residues: CASSFLLSGGETQYF. CDR3 sequence (DNA): TGTGCCAGCAGTTTCCTCCTATCGGGGGGAGAGACCCAGTACTTC.

This chain connects TRBV13 to TRBJ2-2; weak D call: TRBD1 (5 bases). The CDR3 covers 17 residues. Per the germline V gene, CDR1 is PRHDT and CDR2 is FYEKMQ (reference sequence). V was clipped by 2 bases and J by 5 bases, with 18 bases between them. The CDR3 DNA reads TGTGCCAGCAGCTTATCAGGTCTCAGGGATGGGACCGGGGAGCTGTTTTTT. Protein sequence: CASSLSGLRDGTGELFF.

The chain employs TRBV6-4 and TRBJ2-3; the match to TRBD2 covers 13 bases. V dropped 10 bases and J dropped 0; count of bases not matched to a gene: 10. Germline V gene lookup returns CDR1 MRHNA and CDR2 SNTAGT. The CDR3 extends over 17 amino acids. CDR3 in amino acids: CANTGTSGVPSTDTQYF. The CDR3 DNA reads as TGTGCCAATACCGGGACTAGCGGGGTACCTAGCACAGATACGCAGTATTTT.

With regard to this clone: This sample also contains other DNA sequences that code for the same CDR3. This rearrangement joins TRBV7-9 to TRBJ1-2; D unresolved. CDR1 is SEHNR, CDR2 FQNEAQ, per germline (reference sequence). Trimming took 1 base from V and 5 from J, leaving 5 bases between them. The CDR3 totals 12 residues. The CDR3 here is CASSLGGYGYTF. As DNA, the CDR3 is TGTGCCAGCAGCTTAGGAGGGTATGGCTACACCTTC.

The rearrangement joins TRBV9 to TRBJ2-5, with D perhaps TRBD1 (5 bases). Per the germline V gene, CDR1 is SGDLS and CDR2 is YYNGEE. The CDR3 spans 15 residues. V shed 3 bases and J shed 2 bases, with 14 bases lying between them. The CDR3 reads CASSGLMGQQETQYF. As DNA, the CDR3 is TGTGCCAGCAGCGGCCTGATGGGGCAACAAGAGACCCAGTACTTC.

The sample holds a few counts of this clone. The chain recombines TRBV10-3 with TRBJ1-1; perhaps TRBD1 as D (6 bases). The CDR3 covers 15 residues. In germline, CDR1 is ENHRY, CDR2 SYGVKD. Between the trimmed V and J ends, which lost 6 bases and 0 bases, there was a span of 14 bases. CDR3 residues: CAIRGGLKVNTEAFF. DNA for the CDR3: TGTGCCATCAGAGGGGGGCTCAAAGTGAACACTGAAGCTTTCTTT.

The chain recombines TRBV5-6 with TRBJ2-1; 10 bases agree with TRBD2. This CDR3 spans 17 amino acids. Losses at the gene ends were 6 bases for V and 4 bases for J; bases not matched to a gene: 13. The germline gives CDR1 SGHDT, CDR2 YYEEEE. The CDR3 nucleotides read TGTGCCAGCACCCGCCGGCTAGCGGGGGTTCGATACAATGAGCAGTTCTTC. It encodes CASTRRLAGVRYNEQFF.

The chain links TRBV6-4 to TRBJ2-1, with D perhaps given as TRBD1 or TRBD2 (7 bases each). V was clipped by 5 bases and J by 8 bases, with 19 bases between them. The CDR3 has 15 amino acids. Germline V gene data show CDR1 as MRHNA and CDR2 as SNTAGT. The CDR3 nucleotides read TGTGCCAGCAGTATGTCCAGGGGGGGTTTGGATGAGCAGTTCTTC. It translates to CASSMSRGGLDEQFF.

CDR3 in DNA: TGCGCCAGCAGCTTACAGGGGGACGCCTACGAGCAGTACTTC. This translates into CASSLQGDAYEQYF. The chain joins TRBV5-1 to TRBJ2-7; TRBD1 matches 8 bases. The junction had 3 bases not matched to a gene; V was cut back by 2 bases and J by 2 bases. Germline V gene sequence: CDR1 SGHRS, CDR2 YFSETQ. The CDR3 covers 14 residues.